Presented here are 14 T cell receptor beta chains from one specimen sequenced in a study of a mutant IDH1 vaccine in newly diagnosed glioma. These receptors lack a known antigen. The time point denotes: week 35, safety follow-up. The investigators gave 300 ug of mutant IDH1 20-mer peptide in each vaccine dose, together with topical imiquimod. TCRdb keeps only in-frame clones here, not all; method: immunoSEQ multiplex PCR. The sample lists about 31,000 clones; roughly 80% were seen once. The source was PBMCs, collected from a glioma patient whose treatment included an IDH1 peptide vaccine. The source of these receptors is a middle-aged woman with glioma.

This clone has just a few counts. The genes are TRBV4-3 and TRBJ2-7; the D is unclear. Germline values: CDR1 LGHNA, CDR2 YSLEER. Trimming stripped 0 bases from V and 5 bases from J, with 8 bases between. The CDR3 contains 13 residues. The chain's CDR3 is CASSQDSWDEQYF. The CDR3 coding sequence is TGCGCCAGCAGCCAAGATTCATGGGACGAGCAGTACTTC.

The chain has TRBV27 and TRBJ2-7, with TRBD1 matching 10 bases. Germline-derived CDR1 and CDR2 are MNHEY and SMNVEV (reference sequence). The CDR3 sequence is 14 residues long. After removal of 4 bases from V and 2 bases from J, the junction contained 2 bases not matched to a gene. The CDR3 coding sequence is TGTGCCAGCAGTTGGGGACAGGGGCCCTACGAGCAGTACTTC. This codes for CASSWGQGPYEQYF.

The chain joins TRBV5-6 to TRBJ1-2; TRBD1 agrees at 10 bases. The germline V gene encodes CDR1 SGHDT and CDR2 YYEEEE. This CDR3 has 16 amino acids. Trimming at V came to 2 bases and at J to 4 bases, leaving 8 bases not matched to a gene. CDR3 in amino acids: CASSFADRGTTYGYTF. The CDR3 nucleotides read TGTGCCAGCAGCTTCGCGGACAGGGGGACGACCTATGGCTACACCTTC.

V and J are TRBV25-1 and TRBJ1-1, with no clear D. The CDR3 spans 13 residues. V shed 1 base and J shed 3 bases, with 6 bases lying between them. Germline values: CDR1 MGHDK, CDR2 SYGVNS. CDR3 coding DNA: TGTGCCAGCAGTGAATGGAGCTACACTGAAGCTTTCTTT. This encodes CASSEWSYTEAFF.

V is TRBV12-5 and J is TRBJ1-4; D gene unclear. Looked up from germline, CDR1 is LGHNT and CDR2 is FRNRAP. Trimming left V 0 bases short and J 0 bases short, with 8 bases between. The CDR3 totals 16 residues. The CDR3 DNA sequence: TGTGCTAGTGGTTTGGTCCACAGTGCAACTAATGAAAAACTGTTTTTT. Protein: CASGLVHSATNEKLFF.

The V call is TRBV7-9, the J call TRBJ1-2; D gene uncertain. The V gene's germline CDR1 is SEHNR and CDR2 FQNEAQ (reference sequence). Trimming removed 2 bases at V and 0 bases at J, with 7 bases between. The CDR3 is made up of 14 amino acids. The CDR3 reads CASSLPATNYGYTF. The CDR3 DNA reads TGTGCCAGCAGCTTACCCGCTACTAACTATGGCTACACCTTC.

The gene calls are TRBV5-5 and TRBJ2-7, with 7 positions matching TRBD1. Germline V gene sequence: CDR1 SGHKS, CDR2 YYEKEE (reference sequence). The CDR3 runs 16 residues. J lost 5 bases, V lost 3 bases, and 14 bases had no gene match. DNA for the CDR3: TGTGCCAGCAGCTCTCGACCATTCGACAGGGACCACGAGCAGTACTTC. Translation: CASSSRPFDRDHEQYF.

The chain is built from TRBV9 and TRBJ2-1; D is ambiguous. The CDR3 extends over 13 amino acids. Germline V CDR1 and CDR2: SGDLS, YYNGEE. The ends were cut back, 0 bases at V and 8 bases at J, with 9 bases in the middle. The CDR3 region is CASSVGSSYEQFF. CDR3 coding DNA: TGTGCCAGCAGCGTAGGTAGTAGTTATGAGCAGTTCTTC.

This rearrangement joins TRBV5-5 to TRBJ2-2; 16 bases line up with TRBD2. Germline trimming cut 4 bases from V and 0 bases from J; bases unmatched to any gene: 3. Germline CDR1 is SGHKS and CDR2 is YYEKEE (reference sequence). The CDR3 is made up of 18 amino acids. The CDR3, as DNA: TGTGCCAGCAGCAGGGGACTAGCGGGGGGGTCGAACACCGGGGAGCTGTTTTTT. This encodes CASSRGLAGGSNTGELFF.

The rearrangement joins TRBV6-4 to TRBJ2-1, with 11 bases lining up with TRBD2. CDR1 is MRHNA and CDR2 is SNTAGT in the germline V gene. The CDR3 consists of 18 residues. The junction had 8 bases not matched to a gene; V was cut back by 2 bases and J by 2 bases. The CDR3 loop is CASSDAPSGGTTYNEQFF. CDR3 nucleotide sequence: TGTGCCAGCAGTGACGCGCCTAGCGGGGGGACAACCTACAATGAGCAGTTCTTC.

The CDR3, as DNA: TGTGCCAGCTCACGCGGACAGGGTAACACTGAAGCTTTCTTT. As protein: CASSRGQGNTEAFF. J is TRBJ1-1 and V is TRBV18; TRBD1 agrees at 8 bases. After removal of 4 bases from V and 2 bases from J, the junction contained 3 bases not matched to a gene. CDR3 length equals 14 residues. Germline V gene data show CDR1 as KGHSH and CDR2 as LQKENI.

The V gene is TRBV12-5, the J gene TRBJ1-1; D remains ambiguous. The V and J ends lost 3 bases and 6 bases respectively, with 11 bases between them. The CDR3 is made up of 13 amino acids. Germline V gene data show CDR1 as LGHNT and CDR2 as FRNRAP. The CDR3 bases are TGTGCTAGTGGTTTTGGAGGCAGGCCTGAAGCTTTCTTT. Protein product: CASGFGGRPEAFF.

The chain recombines TRBV9 with TRBJ1-2; D is unresolved. The germline V gene has CDR1 SGDLS and CDR2 YYNGEE. The CDR3 covers 13 residues. V gave up 2 bases and J gave up 1 base, with 6 bases separating them. The CDR3 coding sequence is TGTGCCAGCAGCGTCGCTGATAACTATGGCTACACCTTC. Translating gives CASSVADNYGYTF.

This clone was detected once. This chain links TRBV5-1 with TRBJ2-3; TRBD1 aligns across 7 bases. The trim removed 1 base at V and 5 bases at J, leaving 7 bases unmatched. The CDR3 is 15 residues long. Germline lookup yields CDR1 SGHRS and CDR2 YFSETQ. CDR3 DNA: TGCGCCAGCAGCTTGAGGGGGCCGCGACTAGATACGCAGTATTTT. Encoded protein: CASSLRGPRLDTQYF.